Presented here are 24 T cell receptor beta chains from one specimen sequenced in a study of blood T cell repertoires in COVID-19. Measured with immunoSEQ multiplex PCR; TCRdb has only the in-frame clones, and not every one. The repertoire holds 250,000 or so clones, 75% to 90% seen once, with approximately 4% in the top ten. Sequences were obtained from PBMCs or T cells enriched from blood (not recorded which). All receptors come from a woman in her 30s with acute COVID-19.

For this clone: The same CDR3 can be traced to other DNA sequences in this sample. V and J are TRBV2 and TRBJ2-7; TRBD1 is a possible D gene (5 bases). The CDR3 extends over 13 amino acids. Germline values: CDR1 SNHLY, CDR2 FYNNEI. V was cut by 6 bases and J by 3 bases, with 12 bases left in between. The CDR3 DNA is TGTGCCAGCAGCGTCGGTCAGGGCTACGAGCAGTACTTC. Translating gives CASSVGQGYEQYF.

The chain is built from TRBV18 and TRBJ2-7, with 10 bases aligning to TRBD1. J was trimmed by 7 bases and V by 4 bases; bases with no gene match: 16. CDR3 length equals 17 residues. The V gene's germline CDR1 is KGHSH and CDR2 LQKENI. The CDR3 DNA sequence: TGTGCCAGCTCACGTGCCCCCCCCGGGACAGGGGTTGAGGAGCAGTACTTC. Translation gives CASSRAPPGTGVEEQYF.

The V and J genes are TRBV30 and TRBJ2-1; TRBD1 might be the D (6 bases). The CDR3 runs to 13 residues. Germline-derived CDR1 and CDR2 are GTSNPN and SVGIG (reference sequence). V was clipped by 0 bases and J by 8 bases, with 11 bases between them. The CDR3 reads CAWSVQGVDEQFF. CDR3 bases: TGTGCCTGGAGTGTACAGGGAGTCGATGAGCAGTTCTTC.

The chain links TRBV3-1 (or the pseudogene TRBV3-2) to TRBJ2-1, with 9 bases fitting TRBD2. Germline V gene sequence: CDR1 LGHDT, CDR2 YNNKEL (reference sequence). The junction had 5 bases not matched to a gene; V was cut back by 1 base and J by 7 bases. The CDR3 runs to 15 residues. The CDR3 DNA follows: TGTGCCAGCAGCCAAGCACTAGCGGGTGTAAATGAGCAGTTCTTC. This sequence encodes CASSQALAGVNEQFF.

This chain uses TRBV3-1 (or the pseudogene TRBV3-2) with TRBJ2-4; D is unclear. The CDR3 loop spans 12 amino acids. Per the germline V gene, CDR1 is LGHDT and CDR2 is YNNKEL (reference sequence). V lost 3 bases and J lost 6, with 6 bases in between. The CDR3 DNA reads as TGTGCCAGCAGCCAGGCAGGAAACATTCAGTACTTC. Encoded protein: CASSQAGNIQYF.

The rearrangement links TRBV5-6 to TRBJ2-7; 8 bases line up with TRBD1. Losses at the gene ends were 3 bases for V and 2 bases for J; bases not matched to a gene: 7. CDR1 is SGHDT, CDR2 YYEEEE, per germline. This CDR3 has 15 residues. This chain's CDR3 is CASSSPGQATYEQYF. The CDR3, as DNA: TGTGCCAGCAGCTCGCCGGGACAGGCAACCTACGAGCAGTACTTC.

The rearrangement uses TRBV5-1 and TRBJ2-3; the D gene is possibly TRBD1 (7 bases). CDR3 length: 13 residues. Trimming took off 7 bases at V and 0 bases at J, with 9 bases between the two ends. Germline loops: CDR1 SGHRS, CDR2 YFSETQ. The CDR3 here is CASAGQSTDTQYF. The CDR3, as DNA: TGCGCCAGCGCGGGACAGAGCACAGATACGCAGTATTTT. The entire variable domain, with the rest obtained from reference TRBV5-1 and TRBJ2-3, is as follows: KAGVTQTPRYLIKTRGQQVTLSCSPISGHRSVSWYQQTPGQGLQFLFEYFSETQRNKGNFPGRFSGRQFSNSRSEMNVSTLELGDSALYLCASAGQSTDTQYFGPGTRLTVL.

The chain employs TRBV6-2 or TRBV6-3 and TRBJ2-5, with 14 bases identical to TRBD2. Germline V gene sequence: CDR1 MNHEY, CDR2 SVGEGT. The CDR3 loop spans 21 amino acids. The J segment lost 0 bases and the V segment lost 2 bases, leaving 14 bases of the junction unmatched. Here the CDR3 reads CASSYPGTSGSSGGYQETQYF. In nucleotides, the CDR3 is TGTGCCAGCAGTTACCCGGGGACTAGCGGGAGTTCAGGGGGATACCAAGAGACCCAGTACTTC.

The V gene is TRBV7-3, the J gene TRBJ2-1; 9 positions agree with TRBD2. V shed 2 bases and J 3 bases; nucleotides not matched to a gene: 5. Germline V gene data show CDR1 as SGHTA and CDR2 as FQGTGA. The CDR3 sequence is 16 residues long. The CDR3 nucleotides are TGTGCCAGCAGCTTATACCTAGCGGGAATCTACAATGAGCAGTTCTTC. Its translation: CASSLYLAGIYNEQFF.

V is TRBV4-1 and J is TRBJ1-3, with TRBD1 as a possible D gene (5 bases). Germline values: CDR1 MGHRA, CDR2 YSYEKL. The CDR3 length is 13 residues. V was shortened by 1 base and J by 6 bases, with 7 bases between the two germline ends. The CDR3 region has the DNA TGCGCCAGCAGCCAAGGACAGCCAAACACCATATATTTT. Translated: CASSQGQPNTIYF.

The chain carries TRBV7-2 and TRBJ2-1; possible D gene TRBD2, 5 bases. Germline V gene data show CDR1 as SGHTA and CDR2 as FQGNSA. Between the trimmed V and J ends, which lost 4 bases and 0 bases, there was a span of 13 bases. The CDR3 consists of 16 residues. The CDR3 reads CASSSLRRSSYNEQFF. CDR3 bases: TGTGCCAGCAGCTCACTAAGGAGGAGCTCCTACAATGAGCAGTTCTTC.

The chain carries TRBV7-2 and TRBJ1-3; 7 bases line up with TRBD1. Germline V gives CDR1 SGHTA, CDR2 FQGNSA. The CDR3 loop spans 15 amino acids. The V segment lost 0 bases and the J segment 4 bases; nucleotides outside the gene matches: 3. The DNA of the CDR3 is TGTGCCAGCAGCTTAGCGGACAGGCGGGGAAACACCATATATTTT. Amino acids: CASSLADRRGNTIYF.

This clone has a single count. The chain carries TRBV27 and TRBJ2-1; D is unresolved. The CDR3 spans 13 residues. Trimming took off 5 bases at V and 9 bases at J, with 14 bases between the two ends. CDR1 is MNHEY and CDR2 is SMNVEV in the germline V gene (reference sequence). CDR3 sequence reads: CASSPNIFREQFF. CDR3 DNA sequence: TGTGCCAGCAGTCCAAACATTTTTCGTGAGCAGTTCTTC.

The genes are TRBV28 and TRBJ1-2; the D gene is possibly TRBD1 (5 bases). CDR3 length: 13 amino acids. Trimming shortened V by 3 bases and J by 8 bases, and 13 bases separated the two germline ends. Germline values: CDR1 MDHEN, CDR2 SYDVKM. CDR3 sequence: CASSLPPGSGYTF. The CDR3 coding sequence is TGTGCCAGCAGTTTGCCTCCAGGGTCCGGCTACACCTTC.

This rearrangement joins TRBV29-1 to TRBJ1-4, with TRBD1 identical over 9 bases. J lost 5 bases, V lost 8 bases, and 6 bases had no gene match. CDR3 size: 13 residues. From germline, CDR1 is SQVTM and CDR2 ANQGSEA. In DNA form, the CDR3 reads TGCAGCTTTACAGGGGGCATGAATGAAAAACTGTTTTTT. Its translation: CSFTGGMNEKLFF.

The V gene is TRBV29-1, the J gene TRBJ1-4; D perhaps matches TRBD1 (5 bases). Trimming took 7 bases from V and 5 from J, leaving 17 bases between them. Germline V gene lookup returns CDR1 SQVTM and CDR2 ANQGSEA. The CDR3 spans 14 residues. Here the CDR3 reads CSAEGTAENEKLFF. The CDR3 bases are TGCAGCGCCGAGGGGACTGCGGAGAATGAAAAACTGTTTTTT.

The rearrangement links TRBV7-2 to TRBJ2-7, with TRBD2 matching 10 bases. The germline gives CDR1 SGHTA, CDR2 FQGNSA. Trimming at V came to 5 bases and at J to 3 bases, leaving 7 bases not matched to a gene. The CDR3 has 15 residues. The CDR3: CASSLYASGSYEQYF. Here the CDR3 DNA reads TGTGCCAGCAGCCTTTACGCTAGCGGGAGCTACGAGCAGTACTTC. Combining the CDR3 with reference TRBV7-2 and TRBJ2-7 gives the whole variable domain GAGVSQSPSNKVTEKGKDVELRCDPISGHTALYWYRQSLGQGLEFLIYFQGNSAPDKSGLPSDRFSAERTGGSVSTLTIQRTQQEDSAVYLCASSLYASGSYEQYFGPGTRLTVT.

The sample holds one count of this clone. The V and J genes are TRBV7-3 and TRBJ1-2, with TRBD1 identical over 7 bases. This CDR3 comprises 13 residues. V lost 5 bases, J lost 7 bases, and 7 bases stayed unmatched. Germline-derived CDR1 and CDR2 are SGHTA and FQGTGA. The CDR3 bases are TGTGCCAGCAGCCCCGACAGGGACCGTGGCTACACCTTC. Amino acid sequence: CASSPDRDRGYTF.

A few counts support this clone. The chain recombines TRBV5-1 with TRBJ2-1; 11 bases map to TRBD2. V trimming: 2 bases; J trimming: 7 bases; junction bases outside the gene matches: 20. Germline values: CDR1 SGHRS, CDR2 YFSETQ. This CDR3 has 20 amino acids. Here the CDR3 reads CASSFPKGTSGNMRSNEQFF. The CDR3 DNA sequence: TGCGCCAGCAGCTTTCCTAAGGGGACTAGCGGAAATATGAGGAGTAATGAGCAGTTCTTC.

The V and J genes are TRBV5-1 and TRBJ2-2, with 9 nucleotides matching TRBD1. V was clipped by 4 bases and J by 2 bases; unmatched bases: 9. CDR1 SGHRS and CDR2 YFSETQ come from the germline V gene. This CDR3 contains 17 residues. The DNA of the CDR3 is TGCGCCAGCAGCCATGCCCGGACAGGGGAAAACACCGGGGAGCTGTTTTTT. This encodes CASSHARTGENTGELFF. The complete variable domain, with remaining parts taken from reference TRBV5-1 and TRBJ2-2, reads KAGVTQTPRYLIKTRGQQVTLSCSPISGHRSVSWYQQTPGQGLQFLFEYFSETQRNKGNFPGRFSGRQFSNSRSEMNVSTLELGDSALYLCASSHARTGENTGELFFGEGSRLTVL.

This chain joins TRBV24-1 and TRBJ2-1, with 10 nucleotides matching TRBD2. The germline V gene encodes CDR1 KGHDR and CDR2 SFDVKD. The CDR3 covers 14 residues. V shed 4 bases, J shed 7 bases, and the junction held 3 bases outside the gene matches. The CDR3, as DNA: TGTGCCACCAGTGACCTGACTAGCGGGAATGAGCAGTTCTTC. Protein sequence: CATSDLTSGNEQFF.

This chain uses TRBV5-8 with TRBJ2-7, with TRBD2 matching over 8 bases. Trimming removed 5 bases from V and 6 bases from J; junction bases left unmatched: 13. CDR3 length equals 15 residues. Germline loops: CDR1 SGHTS, CDR2 YDEGEE. The CDR3 sequence: CASRSPGLGSVEQYF. DNA of the CDR3: TGTGCCAGCAGATCTCCGGGACTAGGTAGTGTCGAGCAGTACTTC.

The rearrangement uses TRBV27 and TRBJ2-7; D ambiguous. Trimming cost V 0 bases and J 2 bases, with 14 bases left between them. Germline CDR1 and CDR2: MNHEY and SMNVEV (reference sequence). This CDR3 region has 16 residues. The CDR3, as DNA: TGTGCCAGCAGTTTATCTTATCCGGGTCTACCCTACGAGCAGTACTTC. Protein sequence: CASSLSYPGLPYEQYF.

The rearrangement uses TRBV12-3 or TRBV12-4 and TRBJ1-2, with 7 bases identical to TRBD1. The CDR3 runs 13 residues. With V trimmed by 6 bases and J by 4 bases, 5 bases remained unmatched. CDR3: CASRGTDGYGYTF. The DNA for the CDR3 is TGTGCCAGCAGGGGGACAGACGGCTATGGCTACACCTTC.